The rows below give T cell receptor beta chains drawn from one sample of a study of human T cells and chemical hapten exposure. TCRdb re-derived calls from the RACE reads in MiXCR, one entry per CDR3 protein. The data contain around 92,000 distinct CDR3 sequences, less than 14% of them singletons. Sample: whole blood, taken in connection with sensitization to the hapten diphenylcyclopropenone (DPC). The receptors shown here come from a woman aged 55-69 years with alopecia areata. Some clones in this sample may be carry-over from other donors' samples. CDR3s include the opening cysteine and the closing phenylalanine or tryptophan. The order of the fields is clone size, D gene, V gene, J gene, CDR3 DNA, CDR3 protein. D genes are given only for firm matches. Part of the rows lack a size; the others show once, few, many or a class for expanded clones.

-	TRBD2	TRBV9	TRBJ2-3	TGTGCCAGCAGCCCCCGGACTAGCGGGGGGGCTGATACGCAGTATTTT	CASSPRTSGGADTQYF
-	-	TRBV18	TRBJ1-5	TGTGCCAGCTCACCGACGGACAGCCGCAATCAGCCCCAGCATTTT	CASSPTDSRNQPQHF
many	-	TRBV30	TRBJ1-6	TGTGCCTGGATGCGTGGGGGGAATTCACCCCTCCACTTT	CAWMRGGNSPLHF
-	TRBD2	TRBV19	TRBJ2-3	TGTGCCAGTAACAACCCGAGCGGGGCCTACACAGATACGCAGTATTTT	CASNNPSGAYTDTQYF
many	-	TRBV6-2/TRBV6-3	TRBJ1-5	TGTGCCAGCAGTTACGACTCCCGCCTCAATCAGCCCCAGCATTTT	CASSYDSRLNQPQHF
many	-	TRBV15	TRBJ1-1	TGTGCCACCAGCAGAGATCGCGGGGCCAGTTTTGGAGCTTTCTTT	CATSRDRGASFGAFF
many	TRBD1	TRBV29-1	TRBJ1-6	TGCAGCGTGGGGACAGCCCGGGATTCACCCCTCCACTTT	CSVGTARDSPLHF
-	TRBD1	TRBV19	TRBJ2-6	TGTGCCAGCTCTACAGGGGATACCTCTGGGGCCAACGTCCTGACTTTC	CASSTGDTSGANVLTF
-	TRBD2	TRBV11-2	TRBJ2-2	TGTGCCAGCAGCCTCCCGACTAGCGGGGGGGCGGACACCGGGGAGCTGTTTTTT	CASSLPTSGGADTGELFF
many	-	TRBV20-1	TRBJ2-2	TGCAGTGCTCGAACCCGGGCGAACACCGGGGAGCTGTTTTTT	CSARTRANTGELFF
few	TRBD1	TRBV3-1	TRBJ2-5	TGTGCCAGCAGCCAAGCGATTCTGACAGGGGTTGAGGAGACCCAGTACTTC	CASSQAILTGVEETQYF
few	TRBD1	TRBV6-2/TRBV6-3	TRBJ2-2	TGTGCCAGCAGTTACGGACAGGCCTCGAACACCGGGGAGCTGTTTTTT	CASSYGQASNTGELFF
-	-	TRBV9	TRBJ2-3	TGTGCCAGCAGCGCTCGACAGAGCACAGATACGCAGTATTTT	CASSARQSTDTQYF
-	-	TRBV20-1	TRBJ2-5	TGCAGTGCTAGAGAGGGCCGTGCTGTCATGGGTTGGACCCAGTACTTC	CSAREGRAVMGWTQYF
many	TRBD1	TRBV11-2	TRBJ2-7	TGTGCCAGCAGTCGGGCCGGACAGGGCGGGTACGAGCAGTACTTC	CASSRAGQGGYEQYF
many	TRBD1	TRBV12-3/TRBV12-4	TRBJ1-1	TGTGCCAGCATTACGACACAGGGGGTAGCGGCTGAAGCTTTCTTT	CASITTQGVAAEAFF
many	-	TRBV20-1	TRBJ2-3	TGCAGTGCTAGAGCCCCCTGGGGGGTAGGCACAGATACGCAGTATTTT	CSARAPWGVGTDTQYF
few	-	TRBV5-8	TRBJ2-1	TGTGCCAGCAGGCTGGGGTCGGGCAGCTCCTACAATGAGCAGTTCTTC	CASRLGSGSSYNEQFF
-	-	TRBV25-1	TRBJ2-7	TGTGCCAGCGGAGGGATCTACGAGCAGTACTTC	CASGGIYEQYF
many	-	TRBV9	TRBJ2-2	TGTGCCAGCAGCGTAGTTAGTGGGACCAACACCGGGGAGCTGTTTTTT	CASSVVSGTNTGELFF
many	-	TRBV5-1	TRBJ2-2	TGCGCCAGCAGCTTGGCGGACACCCTTTCGAACACCGGGGAGCTGTTTTTT	CASSLADTLSNTGELFF
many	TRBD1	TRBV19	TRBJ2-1	TGTGCCAGTAGTCCCTCCAGACAGGGAACTTCCTACAATGAGCAGTTCTTC	CASSPSRQGTSYNEQFF
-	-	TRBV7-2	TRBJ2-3	TGTGCCAGCAGCTGGACCCCGGACGGTACGCAGTATTTT	CASSWTPDGTQYF
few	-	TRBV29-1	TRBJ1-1	TGCAGCGTTGCCCAGCAGCTTGAAGCTTTCTTT	CSVAQQLEAFF
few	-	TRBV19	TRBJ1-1	TGTGCCAGTAGACTTTACGGGACGCGAAAAAAGGGGACTGAAGCTTTCTTT	CASRLYGTRKKGTEAFF
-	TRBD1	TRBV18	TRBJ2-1	TGTGCCAGCTCACTAGGACAGGGGACGAGCTCCTACAATGAGCAGTTCTTC	CASSLGQGTSSYNEQFF
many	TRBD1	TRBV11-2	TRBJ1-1	TGTGCCAGCAGCTTAGGCAGGGGGGCTGAAGCTTTCTTT	CASSLGRGAEAFF
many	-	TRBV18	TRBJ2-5	TGTGCCAGCTCACCACAATCAGGGGCGAGTCAAGAGACCCAGTACTTC	CASSPQSGASQETQYF
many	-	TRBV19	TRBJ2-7	TGTGCCAGTAGGCACCTCCACCAGGGGAACGAGCAGTACTTC	CASRHLHQGNEQYF
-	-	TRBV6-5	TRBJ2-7	TGTGCCAGCAGTTACTCGATGGCCAGGGACCACGAGCAGTACTTC	CASSYSMARDHEQYF
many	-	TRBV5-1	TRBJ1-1	TGCGCCAGCAGCCACCCCAGGGAGGCGGACACTGAAGCTTTCTTT	CASSHPREADTEAFF
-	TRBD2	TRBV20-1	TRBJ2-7	TGCAGTGCGAGACTAGCGGAAAACTACGAGCAGTACTTC	CSARLAENYEQYF
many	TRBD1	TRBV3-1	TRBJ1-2	TGTGCCAGCAGCCCACAGGGGAACTATGGCTACACCTTC	CASSPQGNYGYTF
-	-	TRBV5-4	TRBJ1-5	TGTGCCAGCAGCGAGGAGGGCGTCCAGCCCCAGCATTTT	CASSEEGVQPQHF
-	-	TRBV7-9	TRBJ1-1	TGTGCCAGCAGCCCATTCGGACCGGCGAACACTGAAGCTTTCTTT	CASSPFGPANTEAFF
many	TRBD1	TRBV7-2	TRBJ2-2	TGTGCCAGCAGCTTAAATTCCGGACAGGGGGCAGCGGGCACCGGGGAGCTGTTTTTT	CASSLNSGQGAAGTGELFF
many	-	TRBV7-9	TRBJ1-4	TGTGCCAGCAGCGCCCGACTTGGAGGAAATGAAAAACTGTTTTTT	CASSARLGGNEKLFF
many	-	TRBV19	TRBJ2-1	TGTGCCAGTAGCTCAACAGGGTACCCCTCCTACAATGAGCAGTTCTTC	CASSSTGYPSYNEQFF
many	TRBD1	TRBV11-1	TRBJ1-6	TGTGCCAGCAGCCTTCGACAGGGGTTCAATTCACCCCTCCACTTT	CASSLRQGFNSPLHF